This passage covers 3 T cell receptor beta chains from one sample sequenced in a study of beta chain features in type 1 diabetes. The investigators reverse transcribed all of the isolated RNA, so they sequenced expressed TCRB transcripts. Data came from immunoSEQ multiplex PCR; TCRdb stores just in-frame clones and leaves some out. Of 350,000 to 450,000 clones in the sample, over 12% were seen once. Material: naive CD4+ T cells from blood. The receptors were sampled from a young woman in good health.

The chain couples TRBV28 to TRBJ1-2, with a weak D call TRBD1 (5 bases). CDR1 and CDR2 from the germline V gene are MDHEN and SYDVKM. Trimming cost V 2 bases and J 5 bases, with 15 bases left between them. The CDR3 is made up of 15 amino acids. CDR3 amino acids: CASSLRLRTPYGYTF. The DNA for the CDR3 is TGTGCCAGCAGTTTAAGGCTTAGGACACCTTATGGCTACACCTTC.

The chain has TRBV18 and TRBJ1-1, with 7 bases lining up with TRBD1. There are 13 residues in the CDR3. The V gene end was trimmed by 6 bases and the J gene end by 4 bases; junction bases not matched to a gene: 5. Germline V gene sequence: CDR1 KGHSH, CDR2 LQKENI. The CDR3 here is CASSPDRSTEAFF. CDR3 nucleotides: TGTGCCAGCTCCCCGGACAGGAGCACTGAAGCTTTCTTT.

The chain uses TRBV29-1 and TRBJ2-5; unclear D gene. Looked up from germline, CDR1 is SQVTM and CDR2 is ANQGSEA. Deletions cut 7 bases from V and 1 base from J, with 4 bases between. This CDR3 has 10 amino acids. In DNA form, the CDR3 reads TGCAGCGGACTCCAAGAGACCCAGTACTTC. Amino acid sequence: CSGLQETQYF.